Below are 21 T cell receptor beta chains sequenced from a single sample in a study of T cells after yellow fever vaccination. TCRdb reanalysed the 5' RACE reads using MiXCR and keeps one entry per CDR3 protein. In the table there are 510,000 or so distinct CDR3 sequences, around 21% of which are singletons. The sequencing here drew on PBMCs, taken 15 days after the yellow fever booster vaccination. Receptor source: a man aged 25 to 40 who received the YFV17D yellow fever vaccine.

This clonotype has just a few counts. The gene calls are TRBV5-5 and TRBJ2-1, with D possibly matching TRBD2 (5 bases). Trimming took off 4 bases at V and 6 bases at J, with 17 bases between the two ends. The V gene's germline CDR1 is SGHKS and CDR2 YYEKEE (reference sequence). The CDR3 consists of 15 residues. CDR3: CASSPLAGNSNEQFF. The CDR3 nucleotides read TGTGCCAGCAGCCCGCTCGCGGGCAACTCCAATGAGCAGTTCTTC.

This clonotype turned up a few times. The chain combines TRBV7-2 with TRBJ2-3; 7 nucleotides align to TRBD1. V lost 2 bases and J lost 4; bases outside the gene matches: 9. The CDR3 runs to 16 residues. Germline V gene data show CDR1 as SGHTA and CDR2 as FQGNSA. For the CDR3, the DNA is TGTGCCAGCAGCTTACCTGACAGGGATGATGCAGATACGCAGTATTTT. This gives the protein CASSLPDRDDADTQYF.

This clonotype was detected a few times. V is TRBV6-1 and J is TRBJ2-1; 9 bases fit TRBD1. Germline CDR1 and CDR2: MNHNS and SASEGT. This CDR3 has 16 amino acids. V shed 6 bases and J 3 bases; nucleotides not matched to a gene: 9. The CDR3 loop is CASSGTGTGYYNEQFF. Here the CDR3 DNA reads TGTGCCAGCAGCGGAACCGGGACAGGGTACTACAATGAGCAGTTCTTC.

The chain recombines TRBV5-6 with TRBJ1-1, with D hard to call. The CDR3 is 12 amino acids. V was cut by 0 bases and J by 7 bases, with 7 bases left in between. Germline V gives CDR1 SGHDT, CDR2 YYEEEE. This CDR3 is CASSLASVEAFF. DNA of the CDR3: TGTGCCAGCAGCTTGGCCTCAGTTGAAGCTTTCTTT.

The J gene is TRBJ2-1, the V gene TRBV18; D may correspond to TRBD1 or TRBD2 (6 bases each). Germline-derived CDR1 and CDR2 are KGHSH and LQKENI. The CDR3 contains 15 residues. Trimming left V 2 bases short and J 5 bases short, with 13 bases between. In nucleotides, the CDR3 is TGTGCCAGCTCACCATTGGGGGGCTTCAACAATGAGCAGTTCTTC. Its protein is CASSPLGGFNNEQFF.

This clonotype has a single count. The rearrangement links TRBV12-2 to TRBJ2-5; the D call in the table, TRBD2, was not verified against the DNA. TRBV12-2 is a known pseudogene. The CDR3 runs to 14 residues. The CDR3 nucleotides are TGTGCAAGTCGCTTCCCTAGCGGGCAAGAGACCCAGTACTTC. It encodes CASRFPSGQETQYF.

This chain links TRBV29-1 with TRBJ2-5; perhaps D is TRBD1 or TRBD2 (5 bases each). CDR1 and CDR2 (germline): SQVTM, ANQGSEA. The CDR3 loop spans 12 amino acids. Trimming took 4 bases from V and 5 from J, leaving 11 bases between them. The CDR3 sequence is CSVGDVGETQYF. The DNA of the CDR3 is TGCAGCGTTGGGGACGTCGGGGAGACCCAGTACTTC.

V gene TRBV11-1 combines with J gene TRBJ2-1; 12 nucleotides line up with TRBD1. Germline V gene sequence: CDR1 SGHAT, CDR2 FQDESV (reference sequence). The CDR3 loop spans 13 amino acids. After removal of 5 bases from V and 12 bases from J, the junction contained 5 bases not matched to a gene. The CDR3, as DNA: TGTGCCAGCAGCAGGGACAGGGGGCAGGTGCAGTTCTTC. It specifies CASSRDRGQVQFF.

This clonotype occurred many times. The chain has TRBV7-2 and TRBJ2-3; tentatively, D is TRBD2 (6 bases). This CDR3 is 15 amino acids long. The germline V and J ends were trimmed by 1 base and 8 bases, with 16 bases remaining between them. Germline lookup yields CDR1 SGHTA and CDR2 FQGNSA. CDR3 sequence reads: CASSLVGDLGGTQYF. The DNA of the CDR3 is TGTGCCAGCAGCTTAGTTGGGGACTTGGGGGGTACGCAGTATTTT.

The table lists this clonotype with a few counts. The chain uses TRBV3-1 and TRBJ2-7, with 11 bases that match TRBD2. V gave up 2 bases and J gave up 3 bases; unmatched junction bases: 6. This CDR3 spans 16 amino acids. In germline, CDR1 is LGHDT, CDR2 YNNKEL (reference sequence). CDR3 in DNA: TGTGCCAGCAGCCAAATTTCCGGGACTAGCGGCTACGAGCAGTACTTC. As protein: CASSQISGTSGYEQYF.

This clonotype has a handful of counts. V and J are TRBV12-3 or TRBV12-4 and TRBJ2-1, with D possibly being TRBD2 (6 bases). The CDR3 contains 14 residues. V lost 7 bases and J 7 bases, leaving 17 bases between the germline ends. The CDR3 DNA is TGTGCCAGCACCCGGGACTTGAGGAATAATGAGCAGTTCTTC. Its protein product is CASTRDLRNNEQFF.

This clonotype was counted only a few times. V and J are TRBV4-3 and TRBJ2-7, with a possible D match to TRBD2 (6 bases). Germline CDR1 is LGHNA and CDR2 is YSLEER. The CDR3 length is 15 residues. Trimming shortened V by 0 bases and J by 7 bases, and 16 bases separated the two germline ends. CDR3: CASSQDQSLGREQYF. The CDR3 nucleotides are TGCGCCAGCAGCCAAGATCAGTCGCTAGGGAGGGAGCAGTACTTC.

This chain joins TRBV7-3 and TRBJ2-3, with D possibly TRBD2 on 5 matching bases. The length of the CDR3 is 14 residues. Germline CDR1 SGHTA, CDR2 FQGTGA. V dropped 1 base and J dropped 0 bases, with 5 bases sitting between them. The CDR3 protein is CASSLRTSTDTQYF. The CDR3, as DNA: TGTGCCAGCAGCTTAAGGACTAGCACAGATACGCAGTATTTT.

The J gene is TRBJ2-3, the V gene TRBV4-3; D gene uncertain. Trimming removed 0 bases at V and 4 bases at J, with 11 bases between. Germline lookup yields CDR1 LGHNA and CDR2 YSLEER. There are 15 residues in the CDR3. CDR3: CASSQDRTGSDTQYF. CDR3 coding DNA: TGCGCCAGCAGCCAAGACCGGACGGGCTCAGATACGCAGTATTTT.

CDR3 residues: CASSYTRLAGTDTQYF. The CDR3, as DNA: TGTGCCAGCAGTTACACCCGACTAGCGGGCACAGATACGCAGTATTTT. V is TRBV6-5 and J is TRBJ2-3; 9 nucleotides line up with TRBD2. The CDR3 is made up of 16 amino acids. V trimming: 2 bases; J trimming: 1 base; junction bases outside the gene matches: 4. Germline V gene lookup returns CDR1 MNHEY and CDR2 SVGAGI.

This clonotype was recorded a few times. The rearrangement joins TRBV20-1 to TRBJ2-3; D gene unclear. Trimming cost V 8 bases and J 0 bases, with 12 bases left between them. Germline CDR1 DFQATT, CDR2 SNEGSKA (reference sequence). This CDR3 has 13 amino acids. The CDR3 DNA reads as TGCAGTCGGCCGCTGGGCAGCACAGATACGCAGTATTTT. It translates to CSRPLGSTDTQYF.

The chain combines TRBV3-1 with TRBJ1-1; 7 nucleotides align to TRBD1. The CDR3 sequence is 14 residues long. The V and J ends lost 1 base and 5 bases, in that order; junction bases with no gene match: 4. Germline CDR1 is LGHDT and CDR2 is YNNKEL (reference sequence). DNA of the CDR3: TGTGCCAGCAGCCAAGTTGAGGGGGCTACTGAAGCTTTCTTT. Its protein product is CASSQVEGATEAFF.

The V and J genes are TRBV5-1 and TRBJ2-7; 7 bases agree with TRBD1. Germline V gene data show CDR1 as SGHRS and CDR2 as YFSETQ. This CDR3 contains 15 residues. With V trimmed by 4 bases and J by 1 base, 8 bases remained unmatched. The CDR3 nucleotides are TGCGCCAGCAGCATTGACAGGGAGATTTCCTACGAGCAGTACTTC. Its protein product is CASSIDREISYEQYF.

V is TRBV19 and J is TRBJ2-5; TRBD2 matches 8 bases. The CDR3 extends over 15 amino acids. Germline CDR1 reads LNHDA; CDR2 reads SQIVND (reference sequence). V lost 3 bases to trimming and J lost 7 bases; unmatched junction nucleotides: 10. The CDR3 is CASSMGLAGPGTQYF. The CDR3 DNA reads TGTGCCAGTAGTATGGGGCTAGCGGGTCCCGGGACCCAGTACTTC.

V gene TRBV27 combines with J gene TRBJ2-7, with no clear D. This CDR3 spans 15 amino acids. V was shortened by 4 bases and J by 3 bases, with 16 bases between the two germline ends. Germline CDR1 reads MNHEY; CDR2 reads SMNVEV (reference sequence). The CDR3 reads CASSWTSGGLYEQYF. The CDR3 DNA is TGTGCCAGCAGTTGGACCTCGGGTGGTCTCTACGAGCAGTACTTC.

This clonotype was picked up a small number of times. The J gene is TRBJ2-1, the V gene TRBV19; D possibly corresponds to TRBD2 (5 bases). With 2 bases removed from V and 10 bases from J, the gap between germline ends came to 12 bases. This CDR3 has 13 amino acids. CDR1 LNHDA and CDR2 SQIVND come from the germline V gene (reference sequence). The CDR3 DNA follows: TGTGCCAGTAGTATAAGAAACGGGGTCGAGCAGTTCTTC. This gives the protein CASSIRNGVEQFF.